The 18 T cell receptor beta chains below all came from one sample that was sequenced in a study of OX40 agonist ivuxolimab in advanced cancers. The repertoire was sequenced with immunoSEQ multiplex PCR; TCRdb's copy has only in-frame clones and lacks some. Of 57,000 or so clones listed, more than 90% are singletons. Sequencing was performed on CD4+ or CD8+ T cells sorted from blood, taken in a trial of the OX40 agonist ivuxolimab. The source is an adult with an advanced solid tumor such as melanoma, head and neck, liver or kidney cancer.

V and J are TRBV19 and TRBJ2-2; D is undetermined. This CDR3 is built from 13 residues. V shed 7 bases and J shed 3 bases, with 9 bases lying between them. Looked up from germline, CDR1 is LNHDA and CDR2 is SQIVND (reference sequence). The DNA for the CDR3 is TGTGCCAGTAAAGGTCCGGACACCGGGGAGCTGTTTTTT. Encoded protein: CASKGPDTGELFF. Full variable domain (missing parts from reference TRBV19 and TRBJ2-2): DGGITQSPKYLFRKEGQNVTLSCEQNLNHDAMYWYRQDPGQGLRLIYYSQIVNDFQKGDIAEGYSVSREKKESFPLTVTSAQKNPTAFYLCASKGPDTGELFFGEGSRLTVL.

The chain carries TRBV18 and TRBJ1-3; no firm D call. Germline CDR1 KGHSH, CDR2 LQKENI. There are 16 residues in the CDR3. The V gene lost 3 bases and the J gene lost 0 bases, with 12 bases spanning the gap. CDR3 bases: TGTGCCAGCTCACCCGTTACAAGGAGCTCTGGAAACACCATATATTTT. It specifies CASSPVTRSSGNTIYF.

This chain links TRBV5-1 with TRBJ2-7, with a possible D match to TRBD2 (6 bases). Germline-derived CDR1 and CDR2 are SGHRS and YFSETQ. The CDR3 loop spans 14 amino acids. V lost 2 bases and J 2 bases, leaving 11 bases between the germline ends. The CDR3 region is CASSLRDSTYEQYF. DNA for the CDR3: TGCGCCAGCAGCTTAAGGGACTCAACCTACGAGCAGTACTTC.

V usage is TRBV27 and J usage is TRBJ1-1, with D possibly being TRBD1 (5 bases). V lost 10 bases to trimming and J lost 1 base, with 22 bases between them. The CDR3 consists of 16 residues. Per the germline V gene, CDR1 is MNHEY and CDR2 is SMNVEV (reference sequence). The CDR3: CATSPEGRGSNTEAFF. CDR3 nucleotides: TGTGCCACGTCGCCGGAGGGGAGAGGCTCGAACACTGAAGCTTTCTTT.

The chain has TRBV19 and TRBJ2-7, with 9 bases matching TRBD1. The CDR3 has 16 amino acids. Trimming took 3 bases from V and 3 from J; bases not matched to a gene: 9. Germline-derived CDR1 and CDR2 are LNHDA and SQIVND (reference sequence). CDR3 protein: CASSIYGQGNNYEQYF. The CDR3 DNA sequence: TGTGCCAGTAGTATTTACGGACAGGGGAATAACTACGAGCAGTACTTC. Full variable domain (outside the CDR3, taken from reference TRBV19 and TRBJ2-7): DGGITQSPKYLFRKEGQNVTLSCEQNLNHDAMYWYRQDPGQGLRLIYYSQIVNDFQKGDIAEGYSVSREKKESFPLTVTSAQKNPTAFYLCASSIYGQGNNYEQYFGPGTRLTVT.

Comments on this clone: At one boundary the junction diverges from the germline segment, which might be a read error. The chain links TRBV2 to TRBJ2-3; 11 bases line up with TRBD2. This CDR3 region has 15 residues. CDR1 is SNHLY, CDR2 FYNNEI, per germline. The CDR3 here is CASSALAGGTDTQYF. The CDR3, as DNA: TGTGCCAGCAGTGCTCTAGCGGGGGGCACTGATACGCAGTATTTT.

The gene calls are TRBV29-1 and TRBJ2-5, with D tentatively TRBD1 or TRBD2 (5 bases each). V was trimmed by 7 bases and J by 4 bases, leaving 16 bases between them. Germline CDR1 is SQVTM and CDR2 is ANQGSEA. The CDR3 has 13 amino acids. The CDR3 region has the DNA TGCAGCGCCTCCCCGGGACCGGGAGAGACCCAGTACTTC. It yields the protein CSASPGPGETQYF.

In nucleotides, the CDR3 is TGTGCCAGCAGCCGGACGGGGGGCGAGACCCAGTACTTC. Amino acid sequence: CASSRTGGETQYF. V gene TRBV5-4 combines with J gene TRBJ2-5; a possible D gene is TRBD2 (7 bases). Germline V gives CDR1 SGHNT, CDR2 YYREEE (reference sequence). This CDR3 comprises 13 residues. Trimming removed 4 bases at V and 5 bases at J, with 12 bases between.

The CDR3 bases are TGTGCCTGGACTAGCGGGAACACTAGCACAGATACGCAGTATTTT. Its translation: CAWTSGNTSTDTQYF. The chain has TRBV30 and TRBJ2-3, with 9 bases aligning to TRBD2. From germline, CDR1 is GTSNPN and CDR2 SVGIG (reference sequence). V lost 4 bases, J lost 0 bases, and 5 bases stayed unmatched. The CDR3 spans 15 residues.

The J gene is TRBJ2-7, the V gene TRBV27; D may correspond to TRBD1 or TRBD2 (5 bases each). Germline lookup yields CDR1 MNHEY and CDR2 SMNVEV (reference sequence). V lost 2 bases and J lost 0, with 8 bases in between. CDR3 length: 14 residues. This chain's CDR3 is CASSLRGDSYEQYF. DNA for the CDR3: TGTGCCAGCAGTTTACGGGGCGACTCCTACGAGCAGTACTTC.

This chain connects TRBV10-1 to TRBJ2-3, with a possible D match to TRBD2 (6 bases). This CDR3 has 16 amino acids. CDR1 and CDR2 (germline): WNHNN, SYGVQD (reference sequence). V was clipped by 2 bases and J by 0 bases, with 12 bases between them. CDR3 sequence: CASSEMTGLSTDTQYF. The CDR3 coding sequence is TGCGCCAGCAGTGAGATGACGGGACTTAGCACAGATACGCAGTATTTT.

The J gene is TRBJ2-3, the V gene TRBV30, with unresolved D. This CDR3 is 12 amino acids long. Germline V CDR1 and CDR2: GTSNPN, SVGIG (reference sequence). Between the trimmed V and J ends, which lost 4 bases and 0 bases, there was a span of 5 bases. The CDR3, as DNA: TGTGCCTGGACATCTAGCACAGATACGCAGTATTTT. It specifies CAWTSSTDTQYF.

The CDR3 nucleotides are TGTGCCAGCAGCCCGACCTCACTAGGAATCACAGATACGCAGTATTTT. The encoded protein is CASSPTSLGITDTQYF. The chain joins TRBV9 to TRBJ2-3; D possibly corresponds to TRBD2 (5 bases). The CDR3 spans 16 residues. CDR1 SGDLS and CDR2 YYNGEE come from the germline V gene. V was clipped by 4 bases and J by 2 bases, with 17 bases between them. The entire variable domain, with the rest obtained from reference TRBV9 and TRBJ2-3, is as follows: DSGVTQTPKHLITATGQRVTLRCSPRSGDLSVYWYQQSLDQGLQFLIQYYNGEERAKGNILERFSAQQFPDLHSELNLSSLELGDSALYFCASSPTSLGITDTQYFGPGTRLTVL.

The rearrangement uses TRBV29-1 and TRBJ2-5; maybe TRBD2 (6 bases). The CDR3 covers 13 residues. Trimming took off 7 bases at V and 4 bases at J, with 16 bases between the two ends. Germline V lookup: CDR1 SQVTM, CDR2 ANQGSEA. The CDR3 region is CSAGDLLGETQYF. CDR3 in DNA: TGCAGCGCGGGAGATCTACTGGGAGAGACCCAGTACTTC.

This clone showed up just once. The chain has TRBV6-1 and TRBJ1-5; TRBD1 agrees at 8 bases. From germline, CDR1 is MNHNS and CDR2 SASEGT. The ends lost 6 bases at V and 3 bases at J; junction bases unmatched: 4. CDR3 length: 14 amino acids. The CDR3 sequence: CASSQGAVNQPQHF. The CDR3 DNA reads TGTGCCAGCAGCCAGGGGGCTGTCAATCAGCCCCAGCATTTT.

The chain recombines TRBV19 with TRBJ2-1, with D perhaps matching TRBD2 (7 bases). The CDR3 is made up of 15 amino acids. Germline V gives CDR1 LNHDA, CDR2 SQIVND (reference sequence). Trimming took off 6 bases at V and 3 bases at J, with 15 bases between the two ends. In DNA, the CDR3 is TGTGCCAGTAGCGTGCAGCGGGGACACTACAATGAGCAGTTCTTC. Its protein product is CASSVQRGHYNEQFF.

The table lists this clone with a count of one. The chain couples TRBV6-6 to TRBJ1-5; possible D gene TRBD1, 5 bases. The V and J ends lost 6 bases and 7 bases respectively, with 19 bases between them. The length of the CDR3 is 15 residues. Germline-derived CDR1 and CDR2 are MNHNY and SVGAGI (reference sequence). The CDR3 region is CASSLRPREGQPQHF. The CDR3 nucleotides read TGTGCCAGCAGCCTACGACCCCGGGAGGGGCAGCCCCAGCATTTT.

This clone was recorded only once. At one end the junction does not follow the germline gene, possibly because of a read error. The V gene is TRBV5-3, the J gene TRBJ2-5, with D tentatively TRBD2 (5 bases). TRBV5-3 counts as an open reading frame of uncertain function. The CDR3 sequence is 14 residues long. The CDR3: CASSLGSVPETQYF. CDR3 nucleotide sequence: TGTGCCAGCAGCTTGGGGAGTGTGCCTGAGACCCAGTACTTC.